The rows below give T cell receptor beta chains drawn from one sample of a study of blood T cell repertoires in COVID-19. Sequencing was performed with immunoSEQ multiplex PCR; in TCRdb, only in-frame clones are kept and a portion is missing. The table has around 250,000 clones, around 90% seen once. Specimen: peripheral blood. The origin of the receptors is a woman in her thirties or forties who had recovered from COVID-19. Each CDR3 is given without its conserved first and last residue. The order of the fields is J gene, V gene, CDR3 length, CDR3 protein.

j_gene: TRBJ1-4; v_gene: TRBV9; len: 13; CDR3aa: ASSPTDSPNEKLF
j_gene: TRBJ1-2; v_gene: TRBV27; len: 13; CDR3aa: ASSYRDRGDYGYT
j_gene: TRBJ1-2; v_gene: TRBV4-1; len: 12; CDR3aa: ASSEVGGILGYT
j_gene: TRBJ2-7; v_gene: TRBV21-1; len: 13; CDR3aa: APKWGLAGRYEQY
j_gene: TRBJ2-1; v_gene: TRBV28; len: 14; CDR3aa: ASSSPGGRSYNEQF
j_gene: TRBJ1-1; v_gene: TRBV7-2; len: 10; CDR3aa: ASSLDGGEAF
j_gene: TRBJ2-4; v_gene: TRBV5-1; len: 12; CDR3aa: ASSKGQAKNIQY
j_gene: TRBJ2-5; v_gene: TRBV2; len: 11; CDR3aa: ASRALAGETQY
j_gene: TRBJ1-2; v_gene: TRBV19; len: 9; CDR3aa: ASSLGDGYT
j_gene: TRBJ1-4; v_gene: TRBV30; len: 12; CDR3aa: AWSLQAGREKLF
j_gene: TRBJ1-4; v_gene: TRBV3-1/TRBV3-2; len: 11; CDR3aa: ASSQDGASKLF
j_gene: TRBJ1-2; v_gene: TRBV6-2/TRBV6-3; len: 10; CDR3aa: ASSYQGTGYT
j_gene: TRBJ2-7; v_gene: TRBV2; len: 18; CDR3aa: ASSAGTSGRGLFSVYEQY
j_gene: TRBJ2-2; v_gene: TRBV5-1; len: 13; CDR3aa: ASSPRDSYTGELF
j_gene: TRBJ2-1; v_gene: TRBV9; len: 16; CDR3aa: ASSVERLPGLAHNEQF
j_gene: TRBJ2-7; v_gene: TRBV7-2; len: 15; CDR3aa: ASSLGQRRGGTYEQY
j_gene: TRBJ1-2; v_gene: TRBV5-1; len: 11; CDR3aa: ASSGGQGASNT
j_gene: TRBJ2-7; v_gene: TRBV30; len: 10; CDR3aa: AWSVSGGEQY
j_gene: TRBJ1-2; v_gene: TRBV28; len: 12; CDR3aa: ASSFGVEVAGYT
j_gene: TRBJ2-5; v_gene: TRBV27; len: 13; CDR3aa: ASSLSVSGLETQY
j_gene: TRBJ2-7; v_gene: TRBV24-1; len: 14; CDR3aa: ATSDLNPQGTYEQY
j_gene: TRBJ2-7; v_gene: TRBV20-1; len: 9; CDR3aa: SARAPSEQY
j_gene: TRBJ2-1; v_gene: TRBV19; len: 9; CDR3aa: ASSRRDRQF
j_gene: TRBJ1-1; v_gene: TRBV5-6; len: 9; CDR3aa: ASSLFREAF
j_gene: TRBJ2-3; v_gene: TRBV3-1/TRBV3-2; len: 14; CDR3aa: ASSQMAGGNTDTQY
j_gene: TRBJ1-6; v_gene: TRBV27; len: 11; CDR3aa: ASNRAGNSPLH
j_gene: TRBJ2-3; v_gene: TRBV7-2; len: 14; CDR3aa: ASSLRAGVMVHTQY
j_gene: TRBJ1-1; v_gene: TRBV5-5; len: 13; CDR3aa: ASSTGPGRDTEAF
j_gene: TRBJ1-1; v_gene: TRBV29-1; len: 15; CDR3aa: SVEDVGQGPLGTEAF
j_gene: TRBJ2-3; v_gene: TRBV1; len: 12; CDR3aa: TSSHRCRTDTQY
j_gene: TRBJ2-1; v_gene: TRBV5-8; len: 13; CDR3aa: ASSLDGKAPNEQF
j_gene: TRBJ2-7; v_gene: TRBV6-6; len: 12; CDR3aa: ASSYSNRGYEQY
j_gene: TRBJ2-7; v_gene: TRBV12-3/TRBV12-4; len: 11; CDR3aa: ASSLQGTYEQY
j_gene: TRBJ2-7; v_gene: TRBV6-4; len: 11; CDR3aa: ASSAQAGYEQY
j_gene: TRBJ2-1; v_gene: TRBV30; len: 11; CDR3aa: AWSGGGYNEQF
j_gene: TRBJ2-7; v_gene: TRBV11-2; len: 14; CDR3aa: ASSRTGTGGSYEQY
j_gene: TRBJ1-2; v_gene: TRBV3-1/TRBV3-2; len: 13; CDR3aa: ASSQAGGSNYGYT
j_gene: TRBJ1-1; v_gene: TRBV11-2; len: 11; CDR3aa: ASSRTQGTEAF
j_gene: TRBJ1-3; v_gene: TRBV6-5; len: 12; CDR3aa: ASSYDISGNTIY
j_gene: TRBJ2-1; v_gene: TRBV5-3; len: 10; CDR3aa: ARRGALGEQF
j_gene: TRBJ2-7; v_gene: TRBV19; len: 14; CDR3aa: ASSTAHGQGAYEQY
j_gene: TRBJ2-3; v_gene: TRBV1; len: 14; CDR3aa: TSSHPPSGNTDTQY
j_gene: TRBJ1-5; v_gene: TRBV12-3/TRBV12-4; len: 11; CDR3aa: ASSLEGDQPQH
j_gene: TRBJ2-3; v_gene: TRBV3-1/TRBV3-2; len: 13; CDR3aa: ASSLTWASTDTQY
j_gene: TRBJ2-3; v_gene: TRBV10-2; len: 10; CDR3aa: ASRPGGDTQY
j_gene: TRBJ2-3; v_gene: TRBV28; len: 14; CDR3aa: ASSFPPGQGPDTQY
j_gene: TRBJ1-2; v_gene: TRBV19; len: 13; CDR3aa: ASRRGGTGLYGYT
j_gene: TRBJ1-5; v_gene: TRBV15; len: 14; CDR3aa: ATSRDRGGSNQPQH
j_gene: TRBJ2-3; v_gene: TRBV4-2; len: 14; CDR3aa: ASSQEPQGAKDTQY
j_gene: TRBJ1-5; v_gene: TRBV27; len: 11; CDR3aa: ASSSGLWQPQH
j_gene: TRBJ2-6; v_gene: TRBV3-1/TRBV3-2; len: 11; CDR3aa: ASRLAGANVLT